This T cell receptor beta chain derives from a study of T cells in Graves' hyperthyroidism and ophthalmopathy. RNA transcripts yielded amplified TCR beta CDR3 regions. Initially, a first-round RT-PCR of the TCR CDR3 employed the HTBI primer set. MiXCR was run by TCRdb on the multiplex PCR reads, yielding one entry per CDR3 protein. The data show around 300,000 distinct CDR3 sequences, around 25% seen once. Between the trimmed V and J ends, which lost 2 bases and 0 bases, there was a span of 8 bases. The CDR3 has 14 amino acids. Only one count was recorded for this clonotype. The sample consisted of blood. The chain combines TRBV12-3 or TRBV12-4 with TRBJ2-7, with TRBD1 as a possible D gene (5 bases). The sequence came from a man aged 40-49 years with Graves' hyperthyroidism that later progressed to Graves' ophthalmopathy. CDR3 DNA sequence: TGTGCCAGCAGTTTAAACAGGAACTCCTACGAGCAGTACTTC. Protein sequence: CASSLNRNSYEQYF.